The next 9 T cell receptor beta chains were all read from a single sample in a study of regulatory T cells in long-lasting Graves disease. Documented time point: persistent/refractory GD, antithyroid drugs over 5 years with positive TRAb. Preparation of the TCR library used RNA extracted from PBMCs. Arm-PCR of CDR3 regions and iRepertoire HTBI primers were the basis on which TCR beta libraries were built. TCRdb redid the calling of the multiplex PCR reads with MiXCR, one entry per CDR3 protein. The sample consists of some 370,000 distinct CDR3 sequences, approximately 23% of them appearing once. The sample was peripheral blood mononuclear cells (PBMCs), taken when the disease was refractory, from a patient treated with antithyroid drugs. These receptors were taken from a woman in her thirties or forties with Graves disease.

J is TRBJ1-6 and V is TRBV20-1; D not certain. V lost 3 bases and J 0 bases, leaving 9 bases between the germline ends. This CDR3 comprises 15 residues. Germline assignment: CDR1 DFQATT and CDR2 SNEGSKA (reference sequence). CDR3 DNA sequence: TGCAGTGCTAGCCATCCGAGCTCCTATAATTCACCCCTCCACTTT. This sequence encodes CSASHPSSYNSPLHF.

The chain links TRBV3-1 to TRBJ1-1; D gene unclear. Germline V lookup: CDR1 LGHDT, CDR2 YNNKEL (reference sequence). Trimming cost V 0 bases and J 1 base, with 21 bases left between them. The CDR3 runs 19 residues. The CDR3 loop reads CASSQDTGVFGVRNTEAFF. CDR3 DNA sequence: TGTGCCAGCAGCCAAGATACGGGAGTTTTCGGAGTCCGGAACACTGAAGCTTTCTTT.

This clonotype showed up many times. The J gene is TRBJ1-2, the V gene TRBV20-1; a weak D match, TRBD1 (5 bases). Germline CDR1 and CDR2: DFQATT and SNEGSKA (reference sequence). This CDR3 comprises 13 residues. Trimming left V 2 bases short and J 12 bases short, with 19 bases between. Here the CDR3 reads CSARNHGTLLNTF. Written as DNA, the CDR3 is TGCAGTGCTAGAAACCATGGGACCCTTCTTAACACCTTC.

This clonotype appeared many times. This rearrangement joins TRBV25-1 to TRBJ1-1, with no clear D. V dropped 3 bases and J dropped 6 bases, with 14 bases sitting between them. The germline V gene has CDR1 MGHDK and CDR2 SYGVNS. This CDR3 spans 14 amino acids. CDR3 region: CASSEVGKGPEAFF. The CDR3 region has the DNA TGTGCCAGCAGTGAGGTAGGGAAAGGCCCTGAAGCTTTCTTT.

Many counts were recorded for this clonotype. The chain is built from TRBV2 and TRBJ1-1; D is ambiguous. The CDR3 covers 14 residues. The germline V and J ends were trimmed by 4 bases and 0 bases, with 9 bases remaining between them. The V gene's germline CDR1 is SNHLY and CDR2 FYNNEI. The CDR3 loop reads CASSATRMNTEAFF. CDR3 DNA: TGTGCCAGCAGTGCAACCAGGATGAACACTGAAGCTTTCTTT.

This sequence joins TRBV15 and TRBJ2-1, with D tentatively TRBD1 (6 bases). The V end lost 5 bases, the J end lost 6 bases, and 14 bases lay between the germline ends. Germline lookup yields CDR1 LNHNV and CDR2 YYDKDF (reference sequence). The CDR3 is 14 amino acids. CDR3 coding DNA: TGTGCCACCAGCCCTTTGGACAGATTCAATGAGCAGTTCTTC. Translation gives CATSPLDRFNEQFF.

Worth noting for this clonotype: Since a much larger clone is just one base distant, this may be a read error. This CDR3 is CASRTEELGGELSF. In DNA form, the CDR3 reads TGTGCCAGCAGGACGGAGGAGCTTGGGGGGGAGCTGTCTTTT. J is TRBJ2-2 and V is TRBV28; 7 bases align to TRBD2. This CDR3 is 14 amino acids long. Germline loops: CDR1 MDHEN, CDR2 SYDVKM.

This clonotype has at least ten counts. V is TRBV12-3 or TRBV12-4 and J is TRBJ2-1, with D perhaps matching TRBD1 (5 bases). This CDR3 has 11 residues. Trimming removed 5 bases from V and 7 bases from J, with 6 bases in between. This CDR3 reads CASSPGNEQFF. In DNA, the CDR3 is TGTGCCAGCAGTCCAGGGAATGAGCAGTTCTTC.

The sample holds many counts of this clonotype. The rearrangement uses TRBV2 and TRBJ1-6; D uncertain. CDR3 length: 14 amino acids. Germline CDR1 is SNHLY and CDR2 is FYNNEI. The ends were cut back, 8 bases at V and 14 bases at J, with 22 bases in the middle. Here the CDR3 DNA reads TGTGCCAGCCGCAGCGGACGAGGGTCAAGGACCCTCCACTTT. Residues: CASRSGRGSRTLHF.